This T cell receptor beta chain comes out of a study of blood T cell repertoires in COVID-19. Study-level information: PBMCs, B-cell-depleted T cells, or T cells were the source of the cDNA or gDNA that made up the material.

There are 15 residues in the CDR3. After removal of 1 base from V and 8 bases from J, the junction contained 5 bases not matched to a gene. The V gene's germline CDR1 is LGHNA and CDR2 YNFKEQ. Under the authors' procedure: Amplification from reference gene primers served as the basis for estimated nucleated cell counts. Profiled with immunoSEQ multiplex PCR; TCRdb holds only in-frame clones, not every one. D and trimming were read from the DNA, whereas the V and J calls and clone size are those reported in that table. Here the sample spans about 230,000 clones, around four fifths being singletons. The chain links TRBV4-2 to TRBJ2-1, with 10 bases aligning to TRBD1. The source of this sequence is a woman in her 70s with active or convalescent COVID-19. Sequencing was done on a sample of peripheral blood. CDR3 region: CASSQAGTGEDEQFF. The CDR3 nucleotides are TGTGCCAGCAGCCAAGCCGGGACAGGGGAAGATGAGCAGTTCTTC.